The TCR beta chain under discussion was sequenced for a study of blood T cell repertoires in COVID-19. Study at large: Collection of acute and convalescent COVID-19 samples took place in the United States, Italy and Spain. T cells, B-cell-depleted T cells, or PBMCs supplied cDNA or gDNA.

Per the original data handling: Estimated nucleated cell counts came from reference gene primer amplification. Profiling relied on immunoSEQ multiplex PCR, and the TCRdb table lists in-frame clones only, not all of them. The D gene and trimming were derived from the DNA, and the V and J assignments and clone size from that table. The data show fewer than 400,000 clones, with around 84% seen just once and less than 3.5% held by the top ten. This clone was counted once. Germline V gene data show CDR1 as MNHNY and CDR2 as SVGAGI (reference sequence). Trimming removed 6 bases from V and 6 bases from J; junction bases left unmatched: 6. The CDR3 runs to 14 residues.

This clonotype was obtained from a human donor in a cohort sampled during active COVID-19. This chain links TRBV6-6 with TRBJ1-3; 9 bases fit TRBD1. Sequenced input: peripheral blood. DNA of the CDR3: TGTGCCAGCAGACCTGGACAGGGGTTAAACACCATATATTTT. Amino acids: CASRPGQGLNTIYF.